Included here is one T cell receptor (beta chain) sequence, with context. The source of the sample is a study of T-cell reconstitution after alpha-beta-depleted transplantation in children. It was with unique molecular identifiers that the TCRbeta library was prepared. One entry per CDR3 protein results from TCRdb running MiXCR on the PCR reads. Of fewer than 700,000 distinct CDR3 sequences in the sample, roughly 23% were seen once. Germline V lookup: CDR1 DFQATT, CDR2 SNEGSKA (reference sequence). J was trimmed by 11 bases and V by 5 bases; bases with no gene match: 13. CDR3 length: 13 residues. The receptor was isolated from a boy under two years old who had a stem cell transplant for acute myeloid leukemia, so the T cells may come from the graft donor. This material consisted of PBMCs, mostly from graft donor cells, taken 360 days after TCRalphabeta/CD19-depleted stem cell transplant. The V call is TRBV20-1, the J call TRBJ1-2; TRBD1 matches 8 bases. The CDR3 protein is CSAPDRGLVGYTF. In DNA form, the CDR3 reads TGCAGTGCTCCTGACAGGGGCCTTGTTGGATACACCTTC.